This entry describes one T cell receptor beta chain. What antigen it recognizes has not been identified. The sample holds no much larger clone one base away, and base qualities are not on file. These data come from a study of blood T cells in healthy people across ages (dated by TCRdb to 2014 to 2015). Regarding the complete study: In model experiments, template switching captured about one uniquely barcoded TCR beta cDNA molecule for every two T cells. The study measured age-related changes in TCR beta repertoire diversity using deep sequencing normalized with unique cDNA molecular identifiers. Donors were grouped into four age groups: young (average 16 years), middle-aged (39), aged (62) and long-lived (over 80). Using the same blood draw, the study looked at two additional independent replicas of 1 million unique cDNA reads for two donors, one aged 18 to 30 and the other aged 80 or older.

General conclusions and limits of the study: Total diversity estimates from one million sequenced T cells were considered lower bounds and underestimates. Observed TCR beta diversity correlated strongly with the percentage of naive T cells measured by flow cytometry. Observed TCR beta diversity per million T cells fell roughly linearly with age, and a significant reduction was already apparent by age around 44. The long-lived group showed more naive CD4+ T cells, fewer expanded clones and increased TCR diversity than the aged group, suggesting age selection. Conclusive comparison of naive and antigen-experienced compartments was prevented by the profiling of bulk unsorted PBMCs. The CMV infection status of donors was not known, potentially confounding age-related changes in expanded clonotypes.

The library was built by means of 5' RACE. The sequencer listed for this sample is Illumina HiSeq 2500. A second PCR of roughly 7 to 11 cycles was performed with a sample-barcoded 5' primer and a J-beta primer mix. Each TCR beta cDNA molecule received a unique molecular identifier from a template-switch 5' adaptor carrying 12 random nucleotides. Each sample yielded at least 2.5 million CDR3-containing paired-end reads. First-strand cDNA synthesis was performed from all RNA using the Mint cDNA synthesis kit, with priming by a TRBC-specific oligonucleotide. Following uracil-DNA glycosylase treatment, all cDNA underwent a first 18-cycle PCR with the universal primers M1SS and BC2_uni_R. As for how the authors treated the data: For normalization, 1 million high-quality reads were randomly selected from each sample, with every read carrying a distinct molecular identifier. Reads with shared molecular identifiers were discarded instead of being binned into consensus sequences. CDR3 identification, clonotype clustering and error correction used MiTCR with a Q25 quality threshold and the strictest error-elimination algorithm. A nonparametric unseen species model with Euler transformation was used to estimate a lower bound on total TCR beta diversity. In TCRdb, the public reads were trimmed at Q25 with fastp and aligned with MiXCR, with productive beta chains retained. Rows with a matching CDR3 protein are joined into one entry that keeps the most common DNA and genes. TCRdb's processing, not the authors' own work, is the source of the V and J calls. Within this sample are hundreds of thousands of distinct CDR3 sequences, with around a quarter of them counted one time only. Of the sample, under 10% falls within the top ten clones.

The donors were about 40 Caucasian individuals from Russia, aged 6 to 90 years, who were systemically healthy. Around 10 milliliters of peripheral blood were drawn from each donor into EDTA-treated Vacutainer tubes. Ficoll-Paque density-gradient centrifugation was used to isolate PBMCs, with at least 6 million per sample. Trizol reagent was used to extract total RNA from the PBMCs, yielding at least 6 micrograms per sample. Naive CD45RAhigh/CD27high T cell percentages were measured by flow cytometry on a PBMC aliquot from every donor. These data also featured in a second study, about T cells of mothers and their children. Drawing on the second study: Donors were nine systemically healthy Caucasian individuals: three mothers and their six children. cDNA synthesis used all of the extracted RNA, with roughly 1.6 ug of RNA in each 15 ul reaction. In the second PCR, the M1S primer added sample barcodes and 2-4 random nucleotides. Each mother yielded over 8.5 million TCR beta CDR3 reads and each child 2.5 million to 3 million reads. Thymic selection similarly shapes TCR recombination output in related and unrelated pairs, with minor effect from inherited differences. Related mother-child pairs always showed normalized repertoire overlap that was slightly higher than in unrelated mother-child pairs, though the difference was never significant. Persistent microchimeric T cell clones were not detected, at a sensitivity of roughly 100 clones per million clonotypes. The study used deep NGS to compare TCR beta repertoires of mothers and children, seeking features distinguishing related mother-child pairs from unrelated individuals. The mean age was 40 +/- 4 years for the mothers and approximately 11 +/- 4 years for the children. Libraries were sequenced on Illumina HiSeq 2000 with 100+100 nt paired-end reads after adapter ligation with NEBNext reagents. To prevent cross-contamination, the mother and child libraries were prepared a month apart and were sequenced in separate runs. For each donor, between about 450,000 and 2,300,000 distinct TCR beta clonotypes were identified. Naive TCR beta clonotypes were estimated from low-frequency clonotypes matched to each donor's FACS-determined naive share, without sorting.

Sequenced material: blood. This TCR was recovered from a boy under 18 in good health.

The nucleotide sequence reads as follows: TGCAGCGTTGGAGACCCCGGGGAGACCCAGTACTTC. Its translation reads: CSVGDPGETQYF. Recombination joined TRBV29-1 with TRBJ2-5, with no confident D gene call. Counted from cysteine to phenylalanine, this CDR3 has 12 amino acids. CDR3 DNA is the only sequence kept; it has 36 bases, read in frame from the first base. From a lookup of the germline V gene, CDR1 and CDR2 are SQVTM and ANQGSEA. Trimming costs V 4 bases and J 5 bases, and their ends lie 11 bases apart.